What follows are 7 T cell receptor beta chains derived from one specimen sequenced in a study of technical replicates of blood from a few donors. Sequencing used immunoSEQ multiplex PCR; TCRdb keeps in-frame clones, though not all of them. The table lists approximately 97,000 clones, 95% of them singletons. Sequenced sample: T cells isolated from PBMCs. The receptors come from a human donor in good health.

The J gene is TRBJ2-7, the V gene TRBV7-6; 8 bases agree with TRBD1. Germline CDR1 and CDR2: SGHVS and FNYEAQ. There are 12 residues in the CDR3. J was trimmed by 10 bases and V by 6 bases; bases with no gene match: 8. The CDR3 protein is CASSLNGQGQYF. Here the CDR3 DNA reads TGTGCCAGCAGTCTTAACGGACAGGGCCAGTACTTC. Full variable domain (outside the CDR3, taken from reference TRBV7-6 and TRBJ2-7): GAGVSQSPRYKVTKRGQDVALRCDPISGHVSLYWYRQALGQGPEFLTYFNYEAQQDKSGLPNDRFSAERPEGSISTLTIQRTEQRDSAMYRCASSLNGQGQYFGPGTRLTVT.

V gene TRBV18 combines with J gene TRBJ1-2; D is uncertain. V was trimmed by 1 base and J by 0 bases, leaving 12 bases between them. This CDR3 region has 16 residues. Per germline, CDR1 KGHSH and CDR2 LQKENI. CDR3 nucleotides: TGTGCCAGCTCACCACTTTACGATTCTACTAACTATGGCTACACCTTC. Protein sequence: CASSPLYDSTNYGYTF.

This sequence joins TRBV30 and TRBJ1-4, with D maybe TRBD1 (5 bases). CDR3 length equals 15 residues. Germline assignment: CDR1 GTSNPN and CDR2 SVGIG (reference sequence). The germline V and J ends were trimmed by 2 bases and 0 bases, with 10 bases remaining between them. The CDR3 reads CAWSPRGATNEKLFF. The CDR3 region has the DNA TGTGCCTGGAGTCCTCGGGGGGCAACTAATGAAAAACTGTTTTTT.

The rearrangement links TRBV7-2 to TRBJ2-5, with D maybe TRBD2 (6 bases). The germline gives CDR1 SGHTA, CDR2 FQGNSA. V lost 4 bases and J lost 5, with 14 bases in between. The CDR3 is 14 residues long. The DNA of the CDR3 is TGTGCCAGCAGCTCCCGGGGGTCTGGGGAGACCCAGTACTTC. Translated: CASSSRGSGETQYF.

The J gene is TRBJ1-3, the V gene TRBV19; D ambiguous. The CDR3 extends over 17 amino acids. CDR1 and CDR2 from the germline V gene are LNHDA and SQIVND (reference sequence). Trimming shortened V by 1 base and J by 0 bases, and 13 bases separated the two germline ends. CDR3 amino acids: CASSIAAGLHSGNTIYF. The CDR3 nucleotides read TGTGCCAGTAGTATAGCTGCAGGCCTCCACTCTGGAAACACCATATATTTT.

This rearrangement joins TRBV7-8 to TRBJ2-1; no reliable D call. This CDR3 region has 13 residues. In germline, CDR1 is SGHVS, CDR2 FQNEAQ. Trimming removed 1 base at V and 7 bases at J, with 8 bases between. As DNA, the CDR3 is TGTGCCAGCAGCTTAGAGTCGCGGAATGAGCAGTTCTTC. Residues: CASSLESRNEQFF.

This chain uses TRBV6-5 with TRBJ2-7, with 8 bases that match TRBD2. Germline V gene sequence: CDR1 MNHEY, CDR2 SVGAGI. Unmatched junction bases numbered 5, after V lost 0 bases and J lost 1 base. This CDR3 region has 16 residues. This CDR3 is CASSYSVGRASYEQYF. The CDR3 DNA sequence: TGTGCCAGCAGTTACTCTGTCGGGAGGGCGTCCTACGAGCAGTACTTC.